This section outlines one T cell receptor beta chain sequence together with its context. Sequencing used immunoSEQ multiplex PCR; TCRdb keeps in-frame clones, though not all of them. The repertoire holds approximately 94,000 clones, with roughly 80% as singletons. The data were obtained in a study of radiotherapy plus CTLA-4 blockade in lung cancer. V lost 5 bases and J 5 bases, leaving 20 bases between the germline ends. The CDR3 is made up of 16 amino acids. Germline V gene sequence: CDR1 SGHTA, CDR2 FQGTGA. The chain couples TRBV7-3 to TRBJ2-3; D is possibly TRBD2 (7 bases). The receptor was isolated from a human donor with non-small cell lung cancer that progressed on radiotherapy plus ipilimumab. The sample in question was peripheral blood, obtained from a patient treated with radiotherapy plus ipilimumab. The CDR3 sequence: CASSPPSRGAKDTQYF. The CDR3 DNA reads as TGTGCCAGCAGCCCACCGAGCCGGGGGGCGAAAGATACGCAGTATTTT.